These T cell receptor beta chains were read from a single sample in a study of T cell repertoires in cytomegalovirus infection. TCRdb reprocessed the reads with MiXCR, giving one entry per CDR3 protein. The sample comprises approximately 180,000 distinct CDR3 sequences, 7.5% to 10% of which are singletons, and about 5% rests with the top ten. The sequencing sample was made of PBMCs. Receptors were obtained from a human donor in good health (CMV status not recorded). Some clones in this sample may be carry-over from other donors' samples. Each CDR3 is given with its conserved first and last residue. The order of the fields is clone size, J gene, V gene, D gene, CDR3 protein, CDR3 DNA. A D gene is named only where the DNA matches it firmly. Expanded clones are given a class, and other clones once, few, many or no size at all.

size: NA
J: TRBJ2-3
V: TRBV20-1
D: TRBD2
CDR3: CSARETGLAGGPDTQYF
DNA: TGCAGTGCTAGAGAAACCGGACTAGCGGGGGGGCCAGATACGCAGTATTTT

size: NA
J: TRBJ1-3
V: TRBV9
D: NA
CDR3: CASSSRAPSSGNTIYF
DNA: TGTGCCAGCAGCTCCCGAGCACCTAGCTCTGGAAACACCATATATTTT

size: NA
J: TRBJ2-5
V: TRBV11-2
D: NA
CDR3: CASSFTTGNIETQYF
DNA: TGTGCCAGCAGCTTTACTACAGGGAATATAGAGACCCAGTACTTC

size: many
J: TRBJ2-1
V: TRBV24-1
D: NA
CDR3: CATSNGGPGEQFF
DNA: TGTGCCACCAGTAATGGGGGCCCTGGTGAGCAGTTCTTC

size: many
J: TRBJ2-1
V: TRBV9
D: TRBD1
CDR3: CASSVDLDRPPPYNEQFF
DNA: TGTGCCAGCAGCGTAGATTTGGACAGGCCCCCACCTTACAATGAGCAGTTCTTC

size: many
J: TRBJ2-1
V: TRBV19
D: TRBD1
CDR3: CASSPTGSYNEQFF
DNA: TGTGCCAGTAGTCCGACAGGGTCCTACAATGAGCAGTTCTTC

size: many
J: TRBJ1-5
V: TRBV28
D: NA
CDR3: CASTTTGSNQPQHF
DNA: TGTGCCAGCACCACGACTGGGAGCAATCAGCCCCAGCATTTT

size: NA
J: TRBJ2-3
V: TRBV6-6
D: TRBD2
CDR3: CASSYPTSGRTDTQYF
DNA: TGTGCCAGCAGTTACCCGACTAGCGGCCGCACAGATACGCAGTATTTT

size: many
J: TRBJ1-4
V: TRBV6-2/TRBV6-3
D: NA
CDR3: CASSYPQMTYEATNEKLFF
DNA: TGTGCCAGCAGTTACCCGCAGATGACATATGAAGCAACTAATGAAAAACTGTTTTTT

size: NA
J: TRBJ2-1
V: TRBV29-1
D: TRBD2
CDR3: CSVVAGAYNEQFF
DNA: TGCAGCGTCGTAGCGGGAGCCTACAATGAGCAGTTCTTC

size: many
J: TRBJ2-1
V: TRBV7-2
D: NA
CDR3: CASSYNRQDNEQFF
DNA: TGTGCCAGCAGCTACAATCGACAGGACAATGAGCAGTTCTTC

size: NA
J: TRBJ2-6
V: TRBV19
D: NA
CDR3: CASSMSLSGAHSGANVLTF
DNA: TGTGCCAGTAGTATGTCTCTTTCAGGGGCCCACTCTGGGGCCAACGTCCTGACTTTC

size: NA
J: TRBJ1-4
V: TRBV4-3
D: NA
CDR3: CASSQDPRGGMSNEKLFF
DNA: TGCGCCAGCAGCCAAGATCCCCGGGGGGGCATGAGTAATGAAAAACTGTTTTTT

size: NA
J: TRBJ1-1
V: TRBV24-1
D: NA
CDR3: CATSEGGGNTEAFF
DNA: TGTGCCACCAGTGAAGGGGGGGGGAACACTGAAGCTTTCTTT

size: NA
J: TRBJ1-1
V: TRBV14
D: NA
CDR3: CASSQDNMNTEAFF
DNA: TGTGCCAGCAGCCAAGATAATATGAACACTGAAGCTTTCTTT

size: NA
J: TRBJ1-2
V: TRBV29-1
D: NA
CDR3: CSVEDWKRVDYGYTF
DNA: TGCAGCGTTGAAGACTGGAAAAGGGTGGACTATGGCTACACCTTC

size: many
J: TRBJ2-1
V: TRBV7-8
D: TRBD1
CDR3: CASSLARGQGASEQFF
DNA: TGTGCCAGCAGCTTAGCGCGTGGACAGGGGGCCTCTGAGCAGTTCTTC

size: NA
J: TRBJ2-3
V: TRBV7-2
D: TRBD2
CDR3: CATGTSGWDTQYF
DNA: TGTGCCACCGGTACTAGCGGGTGGGATACGCAGTATTTT

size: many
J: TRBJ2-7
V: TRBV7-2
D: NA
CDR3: CASSSHRAEQYF
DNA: TGTGCCAGCAGCTCCCACAGGGCCGAGCAGTACTTC

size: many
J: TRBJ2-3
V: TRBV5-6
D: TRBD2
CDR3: CASSPTAGGSTDTQYF
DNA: TGTGCCAGCAGCCCCACAGCGGGGGGTAGCACAGATACGCAGTATTTT

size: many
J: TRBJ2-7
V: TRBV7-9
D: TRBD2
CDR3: CASSLGALAVDSYEQYF
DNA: TGTGCCAGCAGCTTAGGGGCCCTAGCGGTAGACTCCTACGAGCAGTACTTC

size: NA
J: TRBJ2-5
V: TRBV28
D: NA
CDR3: CASSHPGRQQETQYF
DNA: TGTGCCAGCAGCCACCCCGGCAGACAGCAAGAGACCCAGTACTTC

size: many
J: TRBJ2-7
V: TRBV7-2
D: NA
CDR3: CASSLDRRATYEQYF
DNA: TGTGCCAGCAGCTTAGATCGCAGGGCAACCTACGAGCAGTACTTC

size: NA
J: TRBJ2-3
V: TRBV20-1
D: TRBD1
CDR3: CSARTGRSTDTQYF
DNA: TGCAGTGCCCGGACAGGGCGCAGCACAGATACGCAGTATTTT

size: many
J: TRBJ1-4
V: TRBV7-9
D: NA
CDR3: CASSRGEVGEKLFF
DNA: TGTGCCAGCAGCAGAGGGGAAGTTGGTGAAAAACTGTTTTTT

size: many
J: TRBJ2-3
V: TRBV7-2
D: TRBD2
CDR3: CASSPGLVDTQYF
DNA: TGTGCCAGCAGCCCAGGACTAGTTGATACGCAGTATTTT

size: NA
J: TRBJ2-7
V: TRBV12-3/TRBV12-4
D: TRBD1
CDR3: CASSLSQGASYEQYF
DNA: TGTGCCAGCAGTTTGAGTCAGGGGGCATCCTACGAGCAGTACTTC

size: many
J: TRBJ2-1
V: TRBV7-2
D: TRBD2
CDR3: CASSSTSGRESSYNEQFF
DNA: TGTGCCAGCAGCTCCACTAGCGGGAGGGAGAGCTCCTACAATGAGCAGTTCTTC

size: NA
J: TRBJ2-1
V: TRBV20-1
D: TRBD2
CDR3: CSATPRLAGINNEQFF
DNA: TGCAGTGCCACCCCCCGACTAGCGGGAATAAACAATGAGCAGTTCTTC

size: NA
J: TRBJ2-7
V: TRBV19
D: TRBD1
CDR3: CASSPRDRGVDYEQYF
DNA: TGTGCCAGTAGTCCGAGGGACAGGGGAGTTGACTACGAGCAGTACTTC